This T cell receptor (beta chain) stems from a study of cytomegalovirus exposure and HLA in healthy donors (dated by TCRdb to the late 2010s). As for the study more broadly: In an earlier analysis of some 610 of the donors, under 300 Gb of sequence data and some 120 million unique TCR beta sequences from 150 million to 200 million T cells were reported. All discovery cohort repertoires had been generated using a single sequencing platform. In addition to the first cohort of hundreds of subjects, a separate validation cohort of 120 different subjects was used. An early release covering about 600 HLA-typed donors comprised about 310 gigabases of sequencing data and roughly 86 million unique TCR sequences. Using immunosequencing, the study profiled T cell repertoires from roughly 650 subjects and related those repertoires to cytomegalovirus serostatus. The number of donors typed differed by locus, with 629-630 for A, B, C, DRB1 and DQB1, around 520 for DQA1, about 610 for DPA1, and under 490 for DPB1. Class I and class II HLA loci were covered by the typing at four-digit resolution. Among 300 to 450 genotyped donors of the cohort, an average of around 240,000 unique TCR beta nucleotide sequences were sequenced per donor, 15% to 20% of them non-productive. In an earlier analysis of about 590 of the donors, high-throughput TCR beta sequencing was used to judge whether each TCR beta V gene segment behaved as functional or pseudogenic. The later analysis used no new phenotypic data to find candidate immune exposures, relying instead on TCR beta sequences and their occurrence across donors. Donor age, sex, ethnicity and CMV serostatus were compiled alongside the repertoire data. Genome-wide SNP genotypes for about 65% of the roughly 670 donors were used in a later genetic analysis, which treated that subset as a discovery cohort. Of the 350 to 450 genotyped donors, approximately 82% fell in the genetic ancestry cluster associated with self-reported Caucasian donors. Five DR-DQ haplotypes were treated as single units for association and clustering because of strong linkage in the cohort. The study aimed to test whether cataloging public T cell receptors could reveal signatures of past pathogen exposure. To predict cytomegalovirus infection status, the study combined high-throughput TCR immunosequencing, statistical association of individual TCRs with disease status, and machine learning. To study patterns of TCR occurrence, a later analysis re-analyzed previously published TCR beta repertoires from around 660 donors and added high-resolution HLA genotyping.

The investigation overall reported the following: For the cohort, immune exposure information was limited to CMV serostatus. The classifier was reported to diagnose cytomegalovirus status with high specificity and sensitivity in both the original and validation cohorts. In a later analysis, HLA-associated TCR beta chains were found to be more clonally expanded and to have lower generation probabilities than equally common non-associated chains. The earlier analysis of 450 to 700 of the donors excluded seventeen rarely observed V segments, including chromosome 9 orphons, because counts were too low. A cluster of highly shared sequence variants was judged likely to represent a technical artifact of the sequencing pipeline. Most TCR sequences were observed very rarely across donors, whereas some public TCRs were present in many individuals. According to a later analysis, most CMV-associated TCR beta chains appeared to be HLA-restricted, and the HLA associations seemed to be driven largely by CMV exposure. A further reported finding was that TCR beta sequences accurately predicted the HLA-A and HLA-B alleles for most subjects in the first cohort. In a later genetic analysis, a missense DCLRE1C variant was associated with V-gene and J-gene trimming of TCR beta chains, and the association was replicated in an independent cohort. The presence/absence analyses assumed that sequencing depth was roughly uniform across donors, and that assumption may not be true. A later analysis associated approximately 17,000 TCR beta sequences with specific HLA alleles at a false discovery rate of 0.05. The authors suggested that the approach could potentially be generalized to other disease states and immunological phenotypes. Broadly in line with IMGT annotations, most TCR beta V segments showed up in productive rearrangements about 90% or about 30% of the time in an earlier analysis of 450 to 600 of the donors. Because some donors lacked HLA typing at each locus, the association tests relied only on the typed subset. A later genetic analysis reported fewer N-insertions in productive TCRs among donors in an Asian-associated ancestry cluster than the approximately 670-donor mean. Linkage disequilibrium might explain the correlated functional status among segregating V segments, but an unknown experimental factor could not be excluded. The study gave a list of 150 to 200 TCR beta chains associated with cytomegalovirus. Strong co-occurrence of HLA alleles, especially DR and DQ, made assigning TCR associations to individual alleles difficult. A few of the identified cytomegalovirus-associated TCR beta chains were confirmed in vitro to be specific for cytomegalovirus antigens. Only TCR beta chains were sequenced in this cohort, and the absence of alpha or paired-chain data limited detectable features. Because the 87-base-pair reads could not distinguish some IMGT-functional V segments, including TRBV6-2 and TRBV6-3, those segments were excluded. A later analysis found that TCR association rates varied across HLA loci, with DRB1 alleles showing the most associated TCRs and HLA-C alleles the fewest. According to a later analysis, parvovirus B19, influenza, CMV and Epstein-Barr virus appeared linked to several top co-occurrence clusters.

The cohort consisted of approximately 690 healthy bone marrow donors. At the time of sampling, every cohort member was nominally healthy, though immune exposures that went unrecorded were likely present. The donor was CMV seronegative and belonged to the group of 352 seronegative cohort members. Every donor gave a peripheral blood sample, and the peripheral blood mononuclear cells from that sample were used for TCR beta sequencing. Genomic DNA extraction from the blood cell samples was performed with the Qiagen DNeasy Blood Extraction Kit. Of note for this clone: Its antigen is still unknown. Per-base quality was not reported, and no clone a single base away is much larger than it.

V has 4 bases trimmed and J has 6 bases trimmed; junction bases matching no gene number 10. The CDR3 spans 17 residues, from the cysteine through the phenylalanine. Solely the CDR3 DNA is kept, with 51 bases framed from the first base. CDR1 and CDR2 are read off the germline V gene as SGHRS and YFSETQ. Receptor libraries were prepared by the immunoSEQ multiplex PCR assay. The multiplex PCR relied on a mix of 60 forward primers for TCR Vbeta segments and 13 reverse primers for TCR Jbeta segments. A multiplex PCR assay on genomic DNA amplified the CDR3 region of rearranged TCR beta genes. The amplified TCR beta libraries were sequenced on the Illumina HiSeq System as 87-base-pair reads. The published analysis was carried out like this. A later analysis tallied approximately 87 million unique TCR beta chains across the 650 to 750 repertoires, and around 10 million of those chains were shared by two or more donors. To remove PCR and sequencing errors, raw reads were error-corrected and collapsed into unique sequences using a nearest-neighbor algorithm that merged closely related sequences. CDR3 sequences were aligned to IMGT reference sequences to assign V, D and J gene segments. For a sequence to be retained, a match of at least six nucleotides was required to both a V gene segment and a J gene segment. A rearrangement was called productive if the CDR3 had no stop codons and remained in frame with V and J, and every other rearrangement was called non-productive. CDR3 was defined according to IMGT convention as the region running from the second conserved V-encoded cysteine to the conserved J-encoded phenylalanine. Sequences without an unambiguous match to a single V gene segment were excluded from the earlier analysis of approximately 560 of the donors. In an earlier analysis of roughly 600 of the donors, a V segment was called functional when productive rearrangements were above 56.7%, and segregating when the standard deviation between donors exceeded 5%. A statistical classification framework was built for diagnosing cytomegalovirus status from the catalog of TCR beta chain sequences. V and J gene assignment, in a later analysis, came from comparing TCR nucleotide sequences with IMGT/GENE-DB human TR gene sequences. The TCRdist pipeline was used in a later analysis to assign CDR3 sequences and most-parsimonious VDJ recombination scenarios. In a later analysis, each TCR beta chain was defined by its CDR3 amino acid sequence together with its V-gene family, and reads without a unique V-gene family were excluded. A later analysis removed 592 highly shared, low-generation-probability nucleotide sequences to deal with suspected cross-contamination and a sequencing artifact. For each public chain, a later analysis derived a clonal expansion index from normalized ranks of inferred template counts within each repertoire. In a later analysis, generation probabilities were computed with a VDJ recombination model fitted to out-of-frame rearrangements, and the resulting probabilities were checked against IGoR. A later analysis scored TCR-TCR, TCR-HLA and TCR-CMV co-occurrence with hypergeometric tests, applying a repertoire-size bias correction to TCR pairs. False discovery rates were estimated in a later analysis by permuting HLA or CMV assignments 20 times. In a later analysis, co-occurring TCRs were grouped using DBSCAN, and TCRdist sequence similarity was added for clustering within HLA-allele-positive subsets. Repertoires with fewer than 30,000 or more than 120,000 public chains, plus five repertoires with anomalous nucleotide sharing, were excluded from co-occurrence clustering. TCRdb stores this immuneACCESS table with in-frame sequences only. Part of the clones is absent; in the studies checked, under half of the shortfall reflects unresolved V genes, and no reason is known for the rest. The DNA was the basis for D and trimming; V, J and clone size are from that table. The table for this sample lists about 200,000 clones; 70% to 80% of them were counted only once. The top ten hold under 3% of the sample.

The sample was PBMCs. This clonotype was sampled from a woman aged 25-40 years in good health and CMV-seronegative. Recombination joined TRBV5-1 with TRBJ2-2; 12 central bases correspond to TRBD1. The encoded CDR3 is CASSTGRGTGGPGELFF. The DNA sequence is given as TGCGCCAGCAGCACCGGGCGGGGGACAGGGGGCCCCGGGGAGCTGTTTTTT. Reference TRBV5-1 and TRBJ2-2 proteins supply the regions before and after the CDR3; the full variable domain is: KAGVTQTPRYLIKTRGQQVTLSCSPISGHRSVSWYQQTPGQGLQFLFEYFSETQRNKGNFPGRFSGRQFSNSRSEMNVSTLELGDSALYLCASSTGRGTGGPGELFFGEGSRLTVL.